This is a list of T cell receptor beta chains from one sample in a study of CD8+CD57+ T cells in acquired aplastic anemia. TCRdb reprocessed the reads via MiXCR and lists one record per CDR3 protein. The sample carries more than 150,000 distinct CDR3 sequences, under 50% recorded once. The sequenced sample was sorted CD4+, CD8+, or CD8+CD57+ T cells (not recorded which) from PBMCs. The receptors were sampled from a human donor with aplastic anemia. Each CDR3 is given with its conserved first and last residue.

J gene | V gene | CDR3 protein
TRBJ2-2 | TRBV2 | CASSDARGGELFF
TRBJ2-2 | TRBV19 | CASSMGQGIGELFF
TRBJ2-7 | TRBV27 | CASSPTGVRQYF
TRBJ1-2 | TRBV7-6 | CASSLGQGVYGYTF
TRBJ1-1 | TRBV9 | CASSEGTGLNTEAFF
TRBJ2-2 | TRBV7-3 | CASSRDTGGELFF
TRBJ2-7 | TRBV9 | CASSPRPERYSYEQYF
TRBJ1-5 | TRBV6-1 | CASSGWGQGGLVVSQPQHF
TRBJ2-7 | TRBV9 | CASSAQQETPYEQYF
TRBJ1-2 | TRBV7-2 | CASSKGPSNYGYTF
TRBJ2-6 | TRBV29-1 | CSVEDSVRVSGANVLTF
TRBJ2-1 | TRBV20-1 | CSARDLAGGTIEQFF
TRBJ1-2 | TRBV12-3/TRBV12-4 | CASTYRDNYGYTF
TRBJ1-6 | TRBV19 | CASNPLGPLHF
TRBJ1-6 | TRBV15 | CATSRAGTFRTLHF
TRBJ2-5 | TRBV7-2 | CASSWIGGQETQYF
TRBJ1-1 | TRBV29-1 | CSVGVENVAFF
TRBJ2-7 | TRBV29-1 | CSVSGRTNSYEQYF
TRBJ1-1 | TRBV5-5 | CASSLAATGREAFF
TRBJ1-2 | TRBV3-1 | CASSQEWRGNYGYTF
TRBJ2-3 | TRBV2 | CASSGGRGPSLHTQYF
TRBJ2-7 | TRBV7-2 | CASSLSGQYSYEQYF
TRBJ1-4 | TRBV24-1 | CATQPGQGATNGKLFF
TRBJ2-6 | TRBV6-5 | CASGYSSGGRGANVLTF
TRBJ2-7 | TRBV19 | CASSIEGQGWDEQYF
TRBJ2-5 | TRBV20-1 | CSARDRGMRGAQETQYF
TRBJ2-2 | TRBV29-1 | CSVEEGAELFF
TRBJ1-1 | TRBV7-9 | CASSPSLNEAFF
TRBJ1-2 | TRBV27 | CASSLGTAYGYTF
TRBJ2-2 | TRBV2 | CASRARQGATGELFF
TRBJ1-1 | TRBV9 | CASSRLRGEAFF
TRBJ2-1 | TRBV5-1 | CASSLDSSSYNEQFF
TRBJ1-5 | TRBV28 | CASRAGGSPNQPQHF
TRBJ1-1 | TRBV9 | CASSVGVGTEAFF
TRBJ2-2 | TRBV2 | CASRGWNTGELFF